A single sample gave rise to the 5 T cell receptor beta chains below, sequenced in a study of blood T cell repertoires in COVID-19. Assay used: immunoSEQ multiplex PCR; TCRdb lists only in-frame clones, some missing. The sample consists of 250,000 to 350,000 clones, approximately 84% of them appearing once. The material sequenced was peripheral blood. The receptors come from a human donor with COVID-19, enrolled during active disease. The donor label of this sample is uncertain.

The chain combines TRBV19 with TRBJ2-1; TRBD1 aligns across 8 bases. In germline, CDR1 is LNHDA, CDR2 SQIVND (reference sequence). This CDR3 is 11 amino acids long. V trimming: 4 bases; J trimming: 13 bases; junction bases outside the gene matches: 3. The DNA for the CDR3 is TGTGCCAGTAGTACCGGGACAGGACAGTTCTTC. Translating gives CASSTGTGQFF.

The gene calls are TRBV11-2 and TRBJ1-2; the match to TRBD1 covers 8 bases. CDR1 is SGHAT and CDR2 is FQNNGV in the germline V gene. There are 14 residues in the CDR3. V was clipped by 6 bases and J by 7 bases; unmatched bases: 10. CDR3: CASSSTGEWGGYTF. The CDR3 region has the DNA TGTGCCAGCAGTTCGACAGGGGAGTGGGGTGGCTACACCTTC.

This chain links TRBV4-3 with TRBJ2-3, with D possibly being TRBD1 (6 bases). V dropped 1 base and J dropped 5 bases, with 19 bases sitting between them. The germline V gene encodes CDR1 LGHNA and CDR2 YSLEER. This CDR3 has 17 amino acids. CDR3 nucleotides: TGCGCCAGCAGCCAAGGGGGACATCCGTCAGGAGGAGATACGCAGTATTTT. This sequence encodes CASSQGGHPSGGDTQYF.

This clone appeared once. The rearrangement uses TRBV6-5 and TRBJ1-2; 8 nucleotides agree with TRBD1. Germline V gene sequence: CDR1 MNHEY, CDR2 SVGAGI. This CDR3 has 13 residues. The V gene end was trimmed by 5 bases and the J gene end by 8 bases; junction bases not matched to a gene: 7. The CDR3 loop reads CASSHPDRGGYTF. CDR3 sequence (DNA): TGTGCCAGCAGTCATCCTGACAGGGGAGGCTACACCTTC.

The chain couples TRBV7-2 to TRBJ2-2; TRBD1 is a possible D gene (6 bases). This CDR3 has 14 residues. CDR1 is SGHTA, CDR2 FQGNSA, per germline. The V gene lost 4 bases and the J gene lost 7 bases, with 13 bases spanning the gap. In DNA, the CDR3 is TGTGCCAGCAGCTCGACAGGCCAGAACGGGGAGCTGTTTTTT. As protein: CASSSTGQNGELFF.